This entry features one T cell receptor (beta chain) sequence. What it binds is not known. The ends were cut back, 1 base at V and 4 bases at J, with 10 bases in the middle. CDR1 is SNHLY, CDR2 FYNNEI, per germline. CDR3 length equals 14 residues. These data come from a study of cytomegalovirus exposure and HLA in healthy donors. About the research overall: Roughly 80 million unique TCRs from HLA-typed donors made up an early data release.

Whole-study findings and limits: Investigators reported 164 TCR beta chains as tied to cytomegalovirus. Presence/absence analyses supposed approximately even sequencing depth among donors.

Both 60 Vbeta primers and 13 Jbeta primers went into the PCR. Sequencing used immunoSEQ multiplex PCR; TCRdb keeps in-frame clones, though not all of them. The sample comprises about 160,000 clones, about four fifths of which are singletons, and about 10% rests with the top ten. Sequenced sample: PBMCs. The sequence derives from a man in his fifties in good health and CMV-seropositive. The rearrangement links TRBV2 to TRBJ1-2; D is perhaps TRBD1 (5 bases). The CDR3 sequence is CASSEGGGFYGYTF. DNA for the CDR3: TGTGCCAGCAGTGAAGGGGGGGGGTTCTATGGCTACACCTTC.